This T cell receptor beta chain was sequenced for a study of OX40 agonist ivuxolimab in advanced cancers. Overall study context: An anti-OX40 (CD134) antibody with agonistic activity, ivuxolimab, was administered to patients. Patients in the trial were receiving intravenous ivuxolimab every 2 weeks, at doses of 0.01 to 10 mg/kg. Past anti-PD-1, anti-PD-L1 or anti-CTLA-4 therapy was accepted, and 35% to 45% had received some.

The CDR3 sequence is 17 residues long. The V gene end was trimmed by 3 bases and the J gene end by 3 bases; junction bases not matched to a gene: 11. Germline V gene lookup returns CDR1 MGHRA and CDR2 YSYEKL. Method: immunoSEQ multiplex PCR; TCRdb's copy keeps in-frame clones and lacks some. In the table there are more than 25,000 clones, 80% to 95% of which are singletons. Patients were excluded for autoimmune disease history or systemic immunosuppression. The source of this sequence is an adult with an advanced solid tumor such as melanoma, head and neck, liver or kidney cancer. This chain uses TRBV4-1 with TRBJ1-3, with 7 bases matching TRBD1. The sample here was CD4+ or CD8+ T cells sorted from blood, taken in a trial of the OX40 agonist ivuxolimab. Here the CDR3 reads CASSQVTLTGYGNTIYF. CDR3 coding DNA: TGCGCCAGCAGCCAGGTTACACTGACAGGGTATGGAAACACCATATATTTT.